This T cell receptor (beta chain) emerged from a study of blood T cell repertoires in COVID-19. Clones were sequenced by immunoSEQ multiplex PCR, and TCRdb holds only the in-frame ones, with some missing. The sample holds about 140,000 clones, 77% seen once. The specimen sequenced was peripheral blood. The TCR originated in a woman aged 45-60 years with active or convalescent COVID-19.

The CDR3 coding sequence is TGTGCCACCAGTGATGACAGGGAAGTTACTGGGGCCAACGTCCTGACTTTC. Its translation: CATSDDREVTGANVLTF. The chain uses TRBV24-1 and TRBJ2-6; 7 bases fit TRBD1. From germline, CDR1 is KGHDR and CDR2 SFDVKD. The CDR3 is 17 residues long. V trimming: 3 bases; J trimming: 2 bases; junction bases outside the gene matches: 6.